This is a list of T cell receptor beta chains from one sample in a study of cytomegalovirus exposure and HLA in healthy donors. Sequenced by immunoSEQ multiplex PCR; TCRdb stores in-frame clones only, minus some. The sample carries just over 95,000 clones, roughly 71% recorded once. The sample comprised PBMCs. The receptors here all came from a woman in her thirties or forties in good health and CMV-seronegative. CDR3s include the opening cysteine and the closing phenylalanine or tryptophan. D genes are given only for firm matches. The listing skips clone size in some rows; elsewhere it reads once, few, many or a size class.

d_gene,abundance,j_gene,v_gene,CDR3nt,CDR3aa
.,.,TRBJ2-3,TRBV4-3,TGCGCCAGCAGCCAAGGGGGCAGAACCACAGATACGCAGTATTTT,CASSQGGRTTDTQYF
TRBD1,.,TRBJ2-1,TRBV7-2,TGTGCCAGCAGCTTAAGTCGGGACAGACCAACCTACAATGAGCAGTTCTTC,CASSLSRDRPTYNEQFF
TRBD1,.,TRBJ2-5,TRBV6-5,TGTGCCAGCAGTTATAACAGGGGAGAAGAGACCCAGTACTTC,CASSYNRGEETQYF
.,.,TRBJ1-2,TRBV7-9,TGTGCCAGCTCGGGCAGGGGATATGGCTACACCTTC,CASSGRGYGYTF
.,.,TRBJ1-4,TRBV15,TGTGCCACCAGCAGAGTAGCACTTAGGGGTGAAAAACTGTTTTTT,CATSRVALRGEKLFF
.,.,TRBJ2-7,TRBV7-2,TGTGCCAGCAGCTTCAGCAGGGGCTACGAGCAGTACTTC,CASSFSRGYEQYF
TRBD2,.,TRBJ2-7,TRBV29-1,TGCAGCGTTGAAGTCGGGGGGACCTACGAGCAGTACTTC,CSVEVGGTYEQYF
.,once,TRBJ1-2,TRBV19,TGTGCCAGTACCAGAACCAAGGGGTATGGCTACACCTTC,CASTRTKGYGYTF
.,.,TRBJ2-4,TRBV27,TGTGCCAGCACCCCCTCGGGGTTGAGGTTAGACATTCAGTACTTC,CASTPSGLRLDIQYF
TRBD1,.,TRBJ2-2,TRBV9,TGTGCCAGCAGCCCCACGGGACAGGTCACCGGGGAGCTGTTTTTT,CASSPTGQVTGELFF
.,.,TRBJ2-5,TRBV7-2,TGTGCCAGCAGCTTACGGGACAAGGATATCGAGACCCAGTACTTC,CASSLRDKDIETQYF
.,few,TRBJ2-2,TRBV6-4,TGTGCCAGCAGTGAGGGCGGGGACGGCACCGGGGAGCTGTTTTTT,CASSEGGDGTGELFF
.,few,TRBJ1-5,TRBV7-8,TGTGCCAGCAGCTTAGTGGGGACACCATATAGCAATCAGCCCCAGCATTTT,CASSLVGTPYSNQPQHF
TRBD2,.,TRBJ2-1,TRBV6-5,TGTGCCAGCAGTTCCCCTCGACTAGCGGGCTACAATGAGCAGTTCTTC,CASSSPRLAGYNEQFF
.,.,TRBJ2-6,TRBV7-3,TGTGCCAGCAGTTACGGGACTGGGGCCAACGTCCTGACTTTC,CASSYGTGANVLTF
TRBD2,.,TRBJ2-1,TRBV11-2,TGTGCCAGCAGCTTAATAGCGGGGGAATACAATGAGCAGTTCTTC,CASSLIAGEYNEQFF
TRBD1,few,TRBJ1-5,TRBV5-8,TGTGCCAGCAGCTTGGCCCTTGTTCTGACAGGGAGTCAGCCCCAGCATTTT,CASSLALVLTGSQPQHF
TRBD2,.,TRBJ2-7,TRBV5-5,TGTGCCAGCAGCTTGTATGCTAGCGGGGGGGCCATCGCCTACGAGCAGTACTTC,CASSLYASGGAIAYEQYF
TRBD2,.,TRBJ2-1,TRBV13,TGTGCCAGCAGCTCACTAGCGGGGGGTGAGCAGTTCTTC,CASSSLAGGEQFF
.,.,TRBJ1-2,TRBV21-1,TGTGCCAGCAGCAATGGGACAGTGGAGGGCTACACCTTC,CASSNGTVEGYTF